What follows are 9 T cell receptor beta chains derived from one specimen sequenced in a study of glioma-infiltrating T cells. The iRepertoire nested amplicon-rescue multiplex PCR amplified TCR alpha and beta CDR3s from RNA. TCRdb re-called the multiplex PCR reads through MiXCR, storing one row per CDR3 protein. Of around 190,000 distinct CDR3 sequences in the sample, around 30% were seen once. Sequencing was carried out using glioma tissue, nonneoplastic brain tissue, or PBMCs (not recorded which). These receptors were obtained from a human donor with low-grade glioma or glioblastoma, undergoing nonglioma brain surgery, or in good health (not recorded which).

At least ten counts were recorded for this clonotype. In DNA, the CDR3 is TGTGCCAGCAGTTCCACAGGGGGAACCTACGAGCAGTACTTC. This translates into CASSSTGGTYEQYF. The chain links TRBV28 to TRBJ2-7; 8 nucleotides agree with TRBD1. The CDR3 is 14 residues long. V shed 4 bases, J shed 2 bases, and the junction held 4 bases outside the gene matches. In germline, CDR1 is MDHEN, CDR2 SYDVKM.

As concerns this clonotype: This may be a read error, as it is one base from a much larger clone. The chain is built from TRBV20-1 and TRBJ2-7; 9 nucleotides match TRBD1. After removal of 2 bases from V and 5 bases from J, the junction contained 13 bases not matched to a gene. Germline V gene data show CDR1 as DFQATT and CDR2 as SNEGSKA (reference sequence). The CDR3 sequence is 16 residues long. In nucleotides, the CDR3 is TGCAGTGCTAGAAGTTTATCGGGACAGGGACTCAACGAGCAGTACTTC. Translated: CSARSLSGQGLNEQYF.

The table lists this clonotype with a few counts. This chain joins TRBV5-1 and TRBJ2-7, with 7 bases identical to TRBD1. The V gene's germline CDR1 is SGHRS and CDR2 YFSETQ. The CDR3 is 14 amino acids. V shed 4 bases, J shed 3 bases, and the junction held 7 bases outside the gene matches. The CDR3 protein is CASSLTRTGYEQYF. CDR3 nucleotides: TGCGCCAGCAGCCTAACCCGGACAGGCTACGAGCAGTACTTC. Combining the CDR3 with reference TRBV5-1 and TRBJ2-7 gives the whole variable domain KAGVTQTPRYLIKTRGQQVTLSCSPISGHRSVSWYQQTPGQGLQFLFEYFSETQRNKGNFPGRFSGRQFSNSRSEMNVSTLELGDSALYLCASSLTRTGYEQYFGPGTRLTVT.

This clonotype has ten or more counts. The rearrangement joins TRBV5-4 to TRBJ1-1; 10 nucleotides align to TRBD1. The junction had 9 bases not matched to a gene; V was cut back by 5 bases and J by 2 bases. Per the germline V gene, CDR1 is SGHNT and CDR2 is YYREEE (reference sequence). The CDR3 is made up of 16 amino acids. CDR3 sequence: CASRVWGTGDNTEAFF. In DNA, the CDR3 is TGTGCCAGCAGGGTCTGGGGGACAGGGGATAACACTGAAGCTTTCTTT. The full variable domain, completed using reference TRBV5-4 and TRBJ1-1, is ETGVTQSPTHLIKTRGQQVTLRCSSQSGHNTVSWYQQALGQGPQFIFQYYREEENGRGNFPPRFSGLQFPNYSSELNVNALELDDSALYLCASRVWGTGDNTEAFFGQGTRLTVV.

This sequence joins TRBV7-9 and TRBJ2-1; 9 bases agree with TRBD1. The assigned J gene may be wrong: the sequence end matches TRBJ2-7 better. The CDR3 length is 14 residues. In germline, CDR1 is SEHNR, CDR2 FQNEAQ (reference sequence). The CDR3 protein is CASSFRQGGNEQYF. CDR3 sequence (DNA): TGTGCCAGCAGCTTTCGACAGGGGGGCAATGAGCAGTACTTC.

This clonotype was picked up many times. This sequence joins TRBV5-4 and TRBJ1-2, with D hard to call. CDR1 and CDR2 (germline): SGHNT, YYREEE (reference sequence). The germline V and J ends were trimmed by 4 bases and 2 bases, with 12 bases remaining between them. The CDR3 consists of 14 residues. CDR3 protein: CASSPGLGNYGYTF. CDR3 nucleotide sequence: TGTGCCAGCAGCCCTGGGCTTGGGAACTATGGCTACACCTTC.

As regards this clonotype: Just one base apart from a much larger clone, this may be a read error. The chain couples TRBV12-3 or TRBV12-4 to TRBJ1-3; D is ambiguous. This CDR3 region has 16 residues. CDR3 sequence (DNA): TGTGCCAGCAGCCAACAGAGGGCGCGCTCTGGAAACACCGTATATTTT. Its translation: CASSQQRARSGNTVYF.

V gene TRBV19 combines with J gene TRBJ2-1; the D gene is possibly TRBD2 (6 bases). V lost 2 bases to trimming and J lost 0 bases, with 8 bases between them. This CDR3 has 15 amino acids. From germline, CDR1 is LNHDA and CDR2 SQIVND (reference sequence). The CDR3 reads CASSISGGSYNEQFF. The CDR3 nucleotides are TGTGCCAGTAGTATATCCGGGGGCTCCTACAATGAGCAGTTCTTC.

Ten or more counts support this clonotype. The chain carries TRBV7-9 and TRBJ2-3; TRBD2 agrees at 7 bases. V trimming: 5 bases; J trimming: 0 bases; junction bases outside the gene matches: 5. The CDR3 sequence is 15 residues long. Germline V lookup: CDR1 SEHNR, CDR2 FQNEAQ (reference sequence). The CDR3 here is CASSRGLLSTDTQYF. In DNA, the CDR3 is TGTGCCAGCAGCCGGGGACTACTTAGCACAGATACGCAGTATTTT.